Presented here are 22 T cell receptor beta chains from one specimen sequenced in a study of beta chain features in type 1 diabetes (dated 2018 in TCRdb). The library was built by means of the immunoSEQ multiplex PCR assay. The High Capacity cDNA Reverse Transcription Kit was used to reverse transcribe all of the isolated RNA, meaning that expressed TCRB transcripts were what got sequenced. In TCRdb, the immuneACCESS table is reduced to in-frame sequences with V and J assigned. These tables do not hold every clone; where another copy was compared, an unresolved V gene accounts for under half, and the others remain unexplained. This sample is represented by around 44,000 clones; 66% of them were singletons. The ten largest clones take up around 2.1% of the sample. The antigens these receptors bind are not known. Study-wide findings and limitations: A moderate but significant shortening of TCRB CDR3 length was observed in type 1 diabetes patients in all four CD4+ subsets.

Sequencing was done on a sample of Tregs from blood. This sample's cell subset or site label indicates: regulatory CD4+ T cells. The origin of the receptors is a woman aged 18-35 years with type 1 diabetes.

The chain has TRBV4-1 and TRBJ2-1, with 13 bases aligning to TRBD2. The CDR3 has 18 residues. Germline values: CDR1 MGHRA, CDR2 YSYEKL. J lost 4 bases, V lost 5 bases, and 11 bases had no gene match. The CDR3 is CASSLRGLAGVKYNEQFF. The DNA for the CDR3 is TGCGCCAGCAGCTTGCGCGGACTAGCGGGAGTAAAATACAATGAGCAGTTCTTC.

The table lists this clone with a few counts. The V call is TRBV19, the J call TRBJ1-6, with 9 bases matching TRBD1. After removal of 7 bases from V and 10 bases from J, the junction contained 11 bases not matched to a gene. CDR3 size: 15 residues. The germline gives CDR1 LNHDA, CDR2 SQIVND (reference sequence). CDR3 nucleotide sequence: TGTGCCAGTACACCGGGACAGGGTTTCGGCTCACCCCTCCACTTT. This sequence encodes CASTPGQGFGSPLHF.

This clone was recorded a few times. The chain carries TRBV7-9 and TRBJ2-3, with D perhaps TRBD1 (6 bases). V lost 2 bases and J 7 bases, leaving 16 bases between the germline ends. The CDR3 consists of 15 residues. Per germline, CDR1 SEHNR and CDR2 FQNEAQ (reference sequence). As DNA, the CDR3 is TGTGCCAGCAGCTTATCGTTGTGGACAGTAAATACGCAGTATTTT. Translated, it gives CASSLSLWTVNTQYF.

CDR3 DNA: TGTGCCAGCAGCCTACGGACAGGGGATAACACCGGGGAGCTGTTTTTT. Translation gives CASSLRTGDNTGELFF. The genes are TRBV11-3 and TRBJ2-2; TRBD1 agrees at 9 bases. Germline V CDR1 and CDR2: SGHNT, YENEEA. The V gene end was trimmed by 5 bases and the J gene end by 2 bases; junction bases not matched to a gene: 6. CDR3 size: 16 residues.

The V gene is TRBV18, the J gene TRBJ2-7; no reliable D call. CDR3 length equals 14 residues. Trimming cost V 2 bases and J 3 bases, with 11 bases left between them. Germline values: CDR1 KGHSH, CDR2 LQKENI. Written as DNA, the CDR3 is TGTGCCAGCTCACCATTCTCGCAGGACTACGAGCAGTACTTC. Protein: CASSPFSQDYEQYF.

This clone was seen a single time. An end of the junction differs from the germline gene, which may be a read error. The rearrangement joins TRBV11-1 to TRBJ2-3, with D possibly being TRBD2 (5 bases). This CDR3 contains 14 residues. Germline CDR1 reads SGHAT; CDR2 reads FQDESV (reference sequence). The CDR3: CASRLAGVVDTQYF. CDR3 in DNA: TGTGCCAGCAGATTAGCCGGGGTAGTAGATACGCAGTATTTT.

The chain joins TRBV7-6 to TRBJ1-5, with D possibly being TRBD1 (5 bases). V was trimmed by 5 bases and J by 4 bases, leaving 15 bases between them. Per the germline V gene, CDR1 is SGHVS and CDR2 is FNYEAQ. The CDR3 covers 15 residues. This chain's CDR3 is CASSAMSGLNQPQHF. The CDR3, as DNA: TGTGCCAGCAGCGCTATGTCAGGGCTGAATCAGCCCCAGCATTTT.

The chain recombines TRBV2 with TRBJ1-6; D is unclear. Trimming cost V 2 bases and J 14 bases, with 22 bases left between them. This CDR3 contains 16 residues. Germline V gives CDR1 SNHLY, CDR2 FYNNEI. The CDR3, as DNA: TGTGCCAGCAGTGAAAGAATGATAGGAATGGGCGGGACCCTCCACTTT. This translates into CASSERMIGMGGTLHF.

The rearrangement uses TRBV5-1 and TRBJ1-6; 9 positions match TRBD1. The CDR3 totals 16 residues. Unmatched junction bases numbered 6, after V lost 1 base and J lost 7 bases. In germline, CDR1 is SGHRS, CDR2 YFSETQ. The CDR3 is CASSLTPTGGNSPLHF. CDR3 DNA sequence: TGCGCCAGCAGCTTGACCCCGACAGGGGGGAATTCACCCCTCCACTTT.

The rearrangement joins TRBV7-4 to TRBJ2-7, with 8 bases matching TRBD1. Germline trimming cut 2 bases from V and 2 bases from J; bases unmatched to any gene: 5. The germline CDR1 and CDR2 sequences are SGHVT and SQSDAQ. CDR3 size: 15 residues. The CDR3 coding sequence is TGTGCCAGCAGCTTAACCGGACAGGGACCCTACGAGCAGTACTTC. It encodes CASSLTGQGPYEQYF.

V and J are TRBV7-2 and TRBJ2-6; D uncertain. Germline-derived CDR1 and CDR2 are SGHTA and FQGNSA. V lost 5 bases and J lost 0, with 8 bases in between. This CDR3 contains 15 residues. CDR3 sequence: CASSIPVSGANVLTF. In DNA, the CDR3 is TGTGCCAGCAGCATCCCAGTCTCTGGGGCCAACGTCCTGACTTTC. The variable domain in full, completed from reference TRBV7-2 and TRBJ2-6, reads GAGVSQSPSNKVTEKGKDVELRCDPISGHTALYWYRQSLGQGLEFLIYFQGNSAPDKSGLPSDRFSAERTGGSVSTLTIQRTQQEDSAVYLCASSIPVSGANVLTFGAGSRLTVL.

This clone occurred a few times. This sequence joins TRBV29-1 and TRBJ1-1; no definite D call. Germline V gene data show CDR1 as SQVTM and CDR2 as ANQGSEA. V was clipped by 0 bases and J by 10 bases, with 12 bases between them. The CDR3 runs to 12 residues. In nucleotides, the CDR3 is TGCAGCGTTGAAGATGGCCGGCGGTCAGCTTTCTTT. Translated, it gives CSVEDGRRSAFF.

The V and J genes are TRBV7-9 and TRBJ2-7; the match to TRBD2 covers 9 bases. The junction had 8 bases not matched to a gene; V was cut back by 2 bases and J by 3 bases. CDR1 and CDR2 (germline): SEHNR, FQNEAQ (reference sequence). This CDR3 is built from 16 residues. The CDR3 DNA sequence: TGTGCCAGCAGCTTATTCGCGGGACTAGCCTTCTACGAGCAGTACTTC. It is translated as CASSLFAGLAFYEQYF.

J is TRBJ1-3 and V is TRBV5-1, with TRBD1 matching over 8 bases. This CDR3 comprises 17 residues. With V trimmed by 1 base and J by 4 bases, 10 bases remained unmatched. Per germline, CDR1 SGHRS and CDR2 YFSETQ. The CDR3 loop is CASSLSNQGARGNTIYF. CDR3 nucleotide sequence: TGCGCCAGCAGCTTGAGTAATCAGGGGGCGCGAGGAAACACCATATATTTT.

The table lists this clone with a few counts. CDR3 loop: CASSLNLPRPRGWTQYF. The CDR3 nucleotides read TGTGCCAGCAGCTTAAATTTACCCCGACCCAGGGGGTGGACCCAGTACTTC. The V gene is TRBV7-2, the J gene TRBJ2-5, with 7 bases that match TRBD1. The V and J ends lost 2 bases and 7 bases, in that order; junction bases with no gene match: 16. This CDR3 comprises 17 residues. Germline V lookup: CDR1 SGHTA, CDR2 FQGNSA. Filled out from reference TRBV7-2 and TRBJ2-5, the complete variable domain reads GAGVSQSPSNKVTEKGKDVELRCDPISGHTALYWYRQSLGQGLEFLIYFQGNSAPDKSGLPSDRFSAERTGGSVSTLTIQRTQQEDSAVYLCASSLNLPRPRGWTQYFGPGTRLLVL.

Written as DNA, the CDR3 is TGCGCCAGCAGAGGGGCTAGCGGGGGTGCCTCCTACAATGAGCAGTTCTTC. It encodes CASRGASGGASYNEQFF. The rearrangement uses TRBV5-1 and TRBJ2-1, with 10 bases that match TRBD2. V was pared by 5 bases and J by 0 bases, with 8 bases of the junction left unmatched. The length of the CDR3 is 17 residues. Germline V gene lookup returns CDR1 SGHRS and CDR2 YFSETQ.

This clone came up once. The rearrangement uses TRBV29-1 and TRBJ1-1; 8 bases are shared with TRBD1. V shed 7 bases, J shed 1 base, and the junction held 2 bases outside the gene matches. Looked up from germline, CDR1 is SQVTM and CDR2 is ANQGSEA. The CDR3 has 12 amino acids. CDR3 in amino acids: CSGGQGNTEAFF. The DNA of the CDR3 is TGCAGCGGTGGACAGGGGAACACTGAAGCTTTCTTT.

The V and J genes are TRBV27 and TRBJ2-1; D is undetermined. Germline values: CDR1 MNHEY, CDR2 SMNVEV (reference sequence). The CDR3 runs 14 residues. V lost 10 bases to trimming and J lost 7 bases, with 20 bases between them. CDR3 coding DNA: TGTGCCACCCTAGGCCGGGTCTTTCCTAATGAGCAGTTCTTC. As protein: CATLGRVFPNEQFF.

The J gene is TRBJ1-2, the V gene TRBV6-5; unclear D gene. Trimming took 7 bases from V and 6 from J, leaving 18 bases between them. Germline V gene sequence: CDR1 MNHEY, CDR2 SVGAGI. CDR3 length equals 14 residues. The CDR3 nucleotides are TGTGCCAGCAAACCACCAGACCGACGGGATGGCTACACCTTC. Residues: CASKPPDRRDGYTF.

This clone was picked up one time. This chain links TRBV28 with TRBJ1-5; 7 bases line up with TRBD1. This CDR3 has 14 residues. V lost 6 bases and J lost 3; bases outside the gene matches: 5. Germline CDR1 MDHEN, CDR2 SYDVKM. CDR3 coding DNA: TGTGCCAGCAGACACGGGACAGTCAATCAGCCCCAGCATTTT. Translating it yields CASRHGTVNQPQHF.

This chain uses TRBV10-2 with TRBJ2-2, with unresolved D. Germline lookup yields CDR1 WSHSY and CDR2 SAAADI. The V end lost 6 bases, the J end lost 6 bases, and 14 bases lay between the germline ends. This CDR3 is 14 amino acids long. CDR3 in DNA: TGCGCCAGCAGCCCCACAGTATCGGCCGGGGAGCTGTTTTTT. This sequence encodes CASSPTVSAGELFF.

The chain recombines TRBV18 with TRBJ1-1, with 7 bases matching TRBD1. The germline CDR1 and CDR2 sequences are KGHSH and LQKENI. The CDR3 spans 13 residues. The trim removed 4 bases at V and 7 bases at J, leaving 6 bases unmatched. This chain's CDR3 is CASSRQGRREAFF. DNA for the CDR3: TGTGCCAGCTCACGACAGGGACGGCGTGAAGCTTTCTTT. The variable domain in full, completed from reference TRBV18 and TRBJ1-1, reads NAGVMQNPRHLVRRRGQEARLRCSPMKGHSHVYWYRQLPEEGLKFMVYLQKENIIDESGMPKERFSAEFPKEGPSILRIQQVVRGDSAAYFCASSRQGRREAFFGQGTRLTVV.